The 29 T cell receptor beta chains below were found in one sample sequenced in a study of cytomegalovirus exposure and HLA in healthy donors. PCR used 60 Vbeta primers and 13 Jbeta primers. Produced via immunoSEQ multiplex PCR; TCRdb's table is partial and in-frame only. The sample carries roughly 130,000 clones, approximately 85% recorded once. Sequencing was carried out using PBMCs. The receptor source for this set is a woman aged 40 to 50 in good health and CMV-seronegative.

This chain links TRBV6-5 with TRBJ1-2; TRBD1 matches 9 bases. The V segment lost 5 bases and the J segment 4 bases; nucleotides outside the gene matches: 5. There are 14 residues in the CDR3. Germline assignment: CDR1 MNHEY and CDR2 SVGAGI. The CDR3 nucleotides read TGTGCCAGCAGTAAACAGGGGGCATCCTATGGCTACACCTTC. Translating gives CASSKQGASYGYTF.

This clone was recorded only once. The chain joins TRBV5-6 to TRBJ2-1, with 9 bases fitting TRBD2. V gave up 0 bases and J gave up 8 bases; unmatched junction bases: 6. This CDR3 region has 15 residues. Germline V gene data show CDR1 as SGHDT and CDR2 as YYEEEE. CDR3 sequence: CASSLGAGGPHEQFF. CDR3 sequence (DNA): TGTGCCAGCAGCTTGGGGGCGGGAGGGCCTCATGAGCAGTTCTTC. Full variable domain (missing parts from reference TRBV5-6 and TRBJ2-1): DAGVTQSPTHLIKTRGQQVTLRCSPKSGHDTVSWYQQALGQGPQFIFQYYEEEERQRGNFPDRFSGHQFPNYSSELNVNALLLGDSALYLCASSLGAGGPHEQFFGPGTRLTVL.

The gene calls are TRBV21-1 and TRBJ2-4; the table's D call, TRBD2, was not checked against the DNA. TRBV21-1 corresponds to a pseudogene. This CDR3 region has 13 residues. CDR3 DNA: TGTGCCAGCAGCAAACGAGTCAAAAACATTCAGTACTTC. Its protein product is CASSKRVKNIQYF.

The rearrangement joins TRBV6-1 to TRBJ1-4; the match to TRBD1 covers 8 bases. Germline CDR1 MNHNS, CDR2 SASEGT. This CDR3 is built from 14 residues. With V trimmed by 6 bases and J by 8 bases, 8 bases remained unmatched. This CDR3 is CASRTGVGQEKLFF. The CDR3 bases are TGTGCCAGCAGGACAGGGGTTGGACAGGAAAAACTGTTTTTT.

V is TRBV4-1 and J is TRBJ1-6; D may be TRBD1 (6 bases). The germline V and J ends were trimmed by 0 bases and 9 bases, with 21 bases remaining between them. This CDR3 contains 18 residues. CDR1 MGHRA and CDR2 YSYEKL come from the germline V gene. The chain's CDR3 is CASSQDVPGDFRISPLHF. Here the CDR3 DNA reads TGCGCCAGCAGCCAAGATGTCCCAGGGGATTTTCGTATTTCACCCCTCCACTTT.

J is TRBJ2-2 and V is TRBV4-3, with 9 bases identical to TRBD2. The CDR3 sequence is 18 residues long. Germline trimming cut 0 bases from V and 0 bases from J; bases unmatched to any gene: 5. Per germline, CDR1 LGHNA and CDR2 YSLEER. The CDR3 here is CASSQDWVAGANTGELFF. Written as DNA, the CDR3 is TGCGCCAGCAGCCAAGATTGGGTAGCGGGAGCGAACACCGGGGAGCTGTTTTTT.

This chain connects TRBV18 to TRBJ2-7; weak D call: TRBD1 (5 bases). CDR1 and CDR2 (germline): KGHSH, LQKENI. The V end was cut by 3 bases, the J end by 1 base, with 7 bases between. The CDR3 is 13 amino acids. In nucleotides, the CDR3 is TGTGCCAGCTCACCGGCAGGGTCCTACGAGCAGTACTTC. This sequence encodes CASSPAGSYEQYF.

V and J are TRBV10-3 and TRBJ1-3, with D unclear. V lost 6 bases and J 0 bases, leaving 9 bases between the germline ends. This CDR3 is built from 14 residues. Germline CDR1 and CDR2: ENHRY and SYGVKD. The CDR3 nucleotides are TGTGCCATCAGGACGGAGAGCTCTGGAAACACCATATATTTT. Residues: CAIRTESSGNTIYF.

The chain carries TRBV7-8 and TRBJ1-2, with D tentatively TRBD1 (5 bases). Germline V gene data show CDR1 as SGHVS and CDR2 as FQNEAQ. V lost 2 bases to trimming and J lost 1 base, with 20 bases between them. CDR3 length: 18 residues. The CDR3 coding sequence is TGTGCCAGCAGCTTATTGAGCGGAAGAGGGAGGGGTAACTATGGCTACACCTTC. It yields the protein CASSLLSGRGRGNYGYTF.

The genes are TRBV6-5 and TRBJ2-1, with D tentatively TRBD2 (5 bases). The CDR3 consists of 14 residues. Trimming removed 4 bases at V and 5 bases at J, with 12 bases between. Germline CDR1 is MNHEY and CDR2 is SVGAGI. The CDR3 coding sequence is TGTGCCAGCAGTTTGGACGGGAACAACAATGAGCAGTTCTTC. Amino acids: CASSLDGNNNEQFF.

J is TRBJ1-2 and V is TRBV30; a possible D gene is TRBD1 (6 bases). From germline, CDR1 is GTSNPN and CDR2 SVGIG (reference sequence). The V gene lost 4 bases and the J gene lost 10 bases, with 13 bases spanning the gap. CDR3 length: 11 amino acids. In DNA, the CDR3 is TGTGCCTGGACTAGACAGGTCCACTACACCTTC. Amino acid sequence: CAWTRQVHYTF.

This clone has just one count. The genes are TRBV19 and TRBJ2-1; 8 nucleotides agree with TRBD2. The CDR3 covers 15 residues. V was clipped by 3 bases and J by 2 bases; unmatched bases: 3. Germline lookup yields CDR1 LNHDA and CDR2 SQIVND (reference sequence). The CDR3: CASSIVTSAYNEQFF. CDR3 in DNA: TGTGCCAGTAGTATTGTGACTAGCGCCTACAATGAGCAGTTCTTC.

This clone appeared a single time. This chain connects TRBV2 to TRBJ2-5; 9 bases match TRBD1. J lost 0 bases, V lost 4 bases, and 6 bases had no gene match. The germline CDR1 and CDR2 sequences are SNHLY and FYNNEI. The CDR3 loop spans 16 amino acids. CDR3 nucleotides: TGTGCCAGCAGTGGATTGACAGGGGGAAACCAAGAGACCCAGTACTTC. It specifies CASSGLTGGNQETQYF. The variable domain in full, completed from reference TRBV2 and TRBJ2-5, reads EPEVTQTPSHQVTQMGQEVILRCVPISNHLYFYWYRQILGQKVEFLVSFYNNEISEKSEIFDDQFSVERPDGSNFTLKIRSTKLEDSAMYFCASSGLTGGNQETQYFGPGTRLLVL.

The V and J genes are TRBV18 and TRBJ1-1; the D gene is possibly TRBD1 (5 bases). V lost 3 bases and J lost 1, with 9 bases in between. Germline CDR1 is KGHSH and CDR2 is LQKENI. The CDR3 covers 14 residues. Here the CDR3 reads CASSPRGENTEAFF. The CDR3 DNA reads as TGTGCCAGCTCACCGCGGGGGGAGAACACTGAAGCTTTCTTT.

This clone was picked up one time. The chain employs TRBV2 and TRBJ2-7; the match to TRBD2 covers 8 bases. V lost 2 bases, J lost 3 bases, and 9 bases stayed unmatched. Germline-derived CDR1 and CDR2 are SNHLY and FYNNEI. The CDR3 is made up of 16 amino acids. CDR3 loop: CASSEYSGSGGYEQYF. CDR3 nucleotide sequence: TGTGCCAGCAGTGAATACAGCGGGAGTGGAGGCTACGAGCAGTACTTC.

In its sample, this clone was seen once. The chain employs TRBV5-5 and TRBJ1-1; 9 bases fit TRBD1. The ends lost 0 bases at V and 10 bases at J; junction bases unmatched: 7. The CDR3 covers 14 residues. Germline CDR1 and CDR2: SGHKS and YYEKEE (reference sequence). CDR3 protein: CASSLVAGTGRAFF. The CDR3 DNA reads TGTGCCAGCAGCTTGGTAGCCGGGACAGGGAGAGCTTTCTTT.

The genes are TRBV4-2 and TRBJ2-7, with 10 bases aligning to TRBD2. V was pared by 0 bases and J by 6 bases, with 5 bases of the junction left unmatched. CDR1 LGHNA and CDR2 YNFKEQ come from the germline V gene. The CDR3 runs to 15 residues. The CDR3 spells CASSQDNLAGVEQYF. CDR3 nucleotides: TGTGCCAGCAGCCAAGATAACCTAGCGGGAGTCGAGCAGTACTTC.

The chain joins TRBV5-5 to TRBJ1-1; 7 positions match TRBD1. This CDR3 spans 13 amino acids. V dropped 4 bases and J dropped 6; count of bases not matched to a gene: 6. Germline loops: CDR1 SGHKS, CDR2 YYEKEE (reference sequence). The chain's CDR3 is CASSARGQAEAFF. CDR3 coding DNA: TGTGCCAGCAGCGCAAGGGGGCAGGCTGAAGCTTTCTTT.

The gene calls are TRBV6-1 and TRBJ2-6, with 8 bases that match TRBD1. The CDR3 runs 18 residues. V gave up 6 bases and J gave up 0 bases; unmatched junction bases: 10. From germline, CDR1 is MNHNS and CDR2 SASEGT. This CDR3 reads CASRERQGLSSGANVLTF. DNA of the CDR3: TGTGCCAGCAGGGAAAGACAGGGGCTAAGCTCTGGGGCCAACGTCCTGACTTTC.

The chain links TRBV18 to TRBJ1-1; tentatively, D is TRBD1 (6 bases). From germline, CDR1 is KGHSH and CDR2 LQKENI. V was trimmed by 4 bases and J by 7 bases, leaving 13 bases between them. This CDR3 has 13 amino acids. The CDR3 coding sequence is TGTGCCAGCTCACAGCGACAGGTGGATGAAGCTTTCTTT. Its protein product is CASSQRQVDEAFF. The full variable domain, completed using reference TRBV18 and TRBJ1-1, is NAGVMQNPRHLVRRRGQEARLRCSPMKGHSHVYWYRQLPEEGLKFMVYLQKENIIDESGMPKERFSAEFPKEGPSILRIQQVVRGDSAAYFCASSQRQVDEAFFGQGTRLTVV.

The J gene is TRBJ1-4, the V gene TRBV10-3, with 8 bases identical to TRBD1. The CDR3 runs to 17 residues. Germline V gene data show CDR1 as ENHRY and CDR2 as SYGVKD. V gave up 2 bases and J gave up 5 bases; unmatched junction bases: 10. In DNA form, the CDR3 reads TGTGCCATCAGTGAGACCCAGGGGGCTTCCTTAAATGAAAAACTGTTTTTT. Translation gives CAISETQGASLNEKLFF.

The V call is TRBV6-5, the J call TRBJ2-7; 7 nucleotides match TRBD2. The CDR3 runs to 13 residues. In germline, CDR1 is MNHEY, CDR2 SVGAGI. Unmatched junction bases numbered 6, after V lost 5 bases and J lost 5 bases. The CDR3 DNA is TGTGCCAGCAGTGCTCACGGGACTAACGAGCAGTACTTC. Protein: CASSAHGTNEQYF.

The chain links TRBV6-6 to TRBJ2-7, with 8 bases aligning to TRBD2. There are 13 residues in the CDR3. The trim removed 6 bases at V and 3 bases at J, leaving 4 bases unmatched. Germline V CDR1 and CDR2: MNHNY, SVGAGI (reference sequence). Here the CDR3 reads CASSGGGGYEQYF. The CDR3 nucleotides are TGTGCCAGCAGCGGGGGGGGCGGCTACGAGCAGTACTTC.

V is TRBV10-2 and J is TRBJ2-7; perhaps TRBD2 as D (5 bases). Deletions cut 3 bases from V and 2 bases from J, with 14 bases between. This CDR3 is 15 amino acids long. Looked up from germline, CDR1 is WSHSY and CDR2 is SAAADI. The CDR3 protein is CASSEPAEVAYEQYF. In DNA form, the CDR3 reads TGCGCCAGCAGTGAACCCGCGGAGGTAGCCTACGAGCAGTACTTC.

The chain uses TRBV14 and TRBJ2-3, with TRBD1 matching over 9 bases. Unmatched junction bases numbered 7, after V lost 2 bases and J lost 4 bases. The germline V gene has CDR1 SGHDN and CDR2 FVKESK. The CDR3 has 16 amino acids. The CDR3 spells CASSQLPGQGADTQYF. The CDR3 DNA is TGTGCCAGCAGCCAATTACCGGGACAGGGAGCAGATACGCAGTATTTT.

This chain links TRBV11-2 with TRBJ1-2; D call uncertain. V dropped 0 bases and J dropped 8 bases, with 7 bases sitting between them. The CDR3 runs to 12 residues. The germline gives CDR1 SGHAT, CDR2 FQNNGV. CDR3 protein: CASSLDGWGYTF. CDR3 coding DNA: TGTGCCAGCAGCTTAGATGGCTGGGGCTACACCTTC.

The rearrangement links TRBV14 to TRBJ1-4, with D unclear. CDR3 length: 12 residues. Germline assignment: CDR1 SGHDN and CDR2 FVKESK. V was pared by 4 bases and J by 5 bases, with 5 bases between. CDR3 coding DNA: TGTGCCAGCAGCCGGAGAAATGAAAAACTGTTTTTT. This sequence encodes CASSRRNEKLFF.

The J gene is TRBJ2-7, the V gene TRBV5-1; TRBD1 might be the D (6 bases). V was trimmed by 4 bases and J by 3 bases, leaving 14 bases between them. The CDR3 contains 14 residues. Germline V lookup: CDR1 SGHRS, CDR2 YFSETQ. The DNA for the CDR3 is TGCGCCAGCAGCCCTTGGACAGAAGTCTACGAGCAGTACTTC. Encoded protein: CASSPWTEVYEQYF.

This clone has only one observation. The chain carries TRBV5-8 and TRBJ2-1; 8 bases align to TRBD1. The V gene's germline CDR1 is SGHTS and CDR2 YDEGEE. This CDR3 spans 15 amino acids. After removal of 6 bases from V and 3 bases from J, the junction contained 8 bases not matched to a gene. The CDR3 region is CASTELGQVYNEQFF. Here the CDR3 DNA reads TGTGCCAGCACCGAACTGGGACAGGTCTACAATGAGCAGTTCTTC. Full variable domain (missing parts from reference TRBV5-8 and TRBJ2-1): EAGVTQSPTHLIKTRGQQATLRCSPISGHTSVYWYQQALGLGLQFLLWYDEGEERNRGNFPPRFSGRQFPNYSSELNVNALELEDSALYLCASTELGQVYNEQFFGPGTRLTVL.